The clone carrying this T cell receptor beta chain was counted between two and nine times. What it binds is not known. TCRdb's table, derived via immunoSEQ multiplex PCR, lists solely in-frame clones and lacks some. Of some 92,000 clones detected, about nine tenths appear once; the ten largest clones hold about 0.3%. Trimming removed 3 bases from V and 4 bases from J, with 22 bases in between. The CDR3 totals 17 residues. The germline V gene encodes CDR1 SGHNT and CDR2 YYREEE (reference sequence). These data originate in a study of graft-versus-host responses after intestinal transplantation. Findings and limits, study-wide: In patients with graft-donor T cell macrochimerism, allograft graft-versus-host to host-versus-graft clonal ratios were high.

This chain uses TRBV5-4 with TRBJ2-5; D might be TRBD1 or TRBD2, each matching 6 bases. This clonotype was obtained from a human donor who received an intestinal transplant. This specimen was unstimulated CD4+ T cells sorted from spleen or lymph node cells, taken before intestinal transplant. The CDR3 sequence: CASSSPGGGVGVETQYF. DNA of the CDR3: TGTGCCAGCAGCTCACCTGGGGGCGGGGTAGGGGTAGAGACCCAGTACTTC.